The next 10 T cell receptor beta chains were all read from a single sample in a study of tumor-infiltrating lymphocytes in primary liver carcinoma (dated by TCRdb to about 2017). The instrument given in TCRdb is Illumina HiSeq 2500. TCRbeta-specific cDNA was reverse-transcribed from 500 ng total RNA using a constant-region primer and ProtoScript II reverse transcriptase. TCRbeta libraries were built with three nested multiplex PCR rounds, a slightly modified ARM-PCR procedure. Multiplex TRBV1-TRBV30 forward primers and a Cbeta reverse primer were used in the first two PCR rounds, each of which was run for around 10 cycles. TCRdb reanalyzed the raw reads on its own, using fastp at Q25 for trimming and MiXCR for clone calling, and kept in-frame beta chains. Every CDR3 protein is listed once, alongside the most common genes and DNA of its rows. The sample table contains over 95,000 distinct CDR3 sequences; only one count was recorded for around two thirds of them. The biggest ten clones account for just over 9.5% of the sample.

Without any cell sorting, total RNA and DNA were co-extracted from approximately 20-30 mg of bulk tissue using the AllPrep DNA/RNA mini kit. The sequencing sample was made of liver tumor tissue from sampling region 5. The label giving this sample's cell subset or site can be read as: tumor region T5, tumor centre. The receptors shown here come from a woman aged 60-70 years with primary liver carcinoma and hepatitis B virus infection.

The count of this clonotype is one. The chain employs TRBV11-2 and TRBJ2-2; D not resolved. Germline loops: CDR1 SGHAT, CDR2 FQNNGV. CDR3 size: 15 residues. The DNA for the CDR3 is TGTAGCAGCAGCCCTCCGCAAGGACCAACCGGGGAGCTGTTTTTT. Translated: CSSSPPQGPTGELFF.

This clonotype was seen only once. The chain links TRBV18 to TRBJ1-1; D call uncertain. Germline V gene lookup returns CDR1 KGHSH and CDR2 LQKENI. The length of the CDR3 is 13 residues. The V end was cut by 2 bases, the J end by 6 bases, with 10 bases between. The CDR3 DNA reads as TGTGCCAGCTCACCAGGCAAAAGTTCTGAAGCTTTCTTT. This encodes CASSPGKSSEAFF.

This clonotype was detected only once. The junction differs from germline at one of its ends, possibly a read error. V usage is TRBV29-1 and J usage is TRBJ1-6; no definite D call. This CDR3 has 13 amino acids. Germline CDR1 SQVTM, CDR2 ANQGSEA. CDR3 sequence reads: CSAGYGENSPLQF. The CDR3 DNA sequence: TGCAGCGCCGGATATGGTGAGAATTCACCCCTCCAATTT.

This clonotype occurred once. The CDR3 ends on some other residue instead of the conserved phenylalanine or tryptophan, so this is likely a read error. J is TRBJ2-7 and V is TRBV29-1; D not resolved. V was trimmed by 4 bases and J by 2 bases, leaving 15 bases between them. Per germline, CDR1 SQVTM and CDR2 ANQGSEA. The CDR3 spans 14 residues. The CDR3 nucleotides are TGCAGCGTTGTGAAGCGAGTTACCCCCTACGAGCAGTACTTA. Amino acid sequence: CSVVKRVTPYEQYL.

To note about this clonotype: One junction end disagrees with the germline gene, perhaps due to a read error. The rearrangement uses TRBV4-2 and TRBJ2-6; no clear D. The CDR3 is 20 residues long. CDR1 LGHNA and CDR2 YNFKEQ come from the germline V gene. The CDR3 reads CASSQDRGRLSFSGANVLSF. The CDR3 DNA sequence: TGTGCCAGCAGCCAAGATCGTGGCAGACTGTCTTTCTCTGGTGCCAACGTCCTGAGTTTC.

About this clonotype itself: No DNA is shown, since the ends of the CDR3 on it are uncertain; the CDR3 is the one TCRdb lists. The chain combines TRBV29-1 with TRBJ1-2; no check of the table's D call, TRBD1, against the DNA was made. CDR1 SQVTM and CDR2 ANQGSEA come from the germline V gene. Inclusive of both ends, the CDR3 amounts to 14 amino acids. CDR3: CRVARGTGDRGYIF.

This clonotype has a count of ten or more. The chain is built from TRBV2 and TRBJ2-7; D not certain. V was trimmed by 3 bases and J by 5 bases, leaving 14 bases between them. This CDR3 has 14 residues. The germline gives CDR1 SNHLY, CDR2 FYNNEI. The CDR3 DNA sequence: TGTGCCAGCAGTGACCTGGGGTTATTCGACGAGCAGTACTTC. Translated, it gives CASSDLGLFDEQYF.

As concerns this clonotype: Its ends do not fully match the called genes, so a read error is possible. The V gene is TRBV6-6, the J gene TRBJ2-4, with 13 bases aligning to TRBD2. Germline lookup yields CDR1 MNHNY and CDR2 SVGAGI (reference sequence). The CDR3 has 16 residues. The CDR3 DNA sequence: TGTGCCAACAAAAAAGGACTAGCGGGAGCCAAAAACATTCACTACTTC. This codes for CANKKGLAGAKNIHYF.

This clonotype ranks as medium-sized. V gene TRBV6-6 combines with J gene TRBJ1-5, with 7 nucleotides matching TRBD1. CDR3 size: 15 residues. Germline V gene lookup returns CDR1 MNHNY and CDR2 SVGAGI (reference sequence). The J segment lost 1 base and the V segment lost 4 bases, leaving 4 bases of the junction unmatched. The CDR3 is CASSFRQGSNQPQHF. In DNA form, the CDR3 reads TGTGCCAGCAGTTTCAGACAGGGCAGCAATCAGCCCCAGCATTTT.

This clonotype came up many times. This chain links TRBV7-9 with TRBJ2-2, with no clear D. CDR1 SEHNR and CDR2 FQNEAQ come from the germline V gene (reference sequence). V lost 3 bases and J lost 3, with 5 bases in between. The CDR3 extends over 13 amino acids. In nucleotides, the CDR3 is TGTGCCAGCAGCTTTTCGGACACCGGGGAGCTGTTTTTT. It specifies CASSFSDTGELFF.